These 32 T cell receptor beta chains share one sample of origin, sequenced in a study of OX40 agonist ivuxolimab in advanced cancers. TCRdb's table, derived via immunoSEQ multiplex PCR, lists solely in-frame clones and lacks some. The sample includes 20,000 to 25,000 clones, 80% to 90% of them seen just once. Here the sequenced sample was CD4+ or CD8+ T cells sorted from blood, taken in a trial of the OX40 agonist ivuxolimab. Receptor source: an adult with an advanced solid tumor such as melanoma, head and neck, liver or kidney cancer.

This sequence joins TRBV27 and TRBJ1-6; D gene uncertain. This CDR3 has 15 amino acids. The germline gives CDR1 MNHEY, CDR2 SMNVEV (reference sequence). V lost 4 bases to trimming and J lost 4 bases, with 11 bases between them. For the CDR3, the DNA is TGTGCCAGCAGTTCCCGGACGGGGTATAATTCACCCCTCCACTTT. It codes for CASSSRTGYNSPLHF.

A word on this clone: A far larger clone is one nucleotide away, so this likely arose from a read error. V and J are TRBV7-7 and TRBJ1-1, with D unresolved. The CDR3 extends over 10 amino acids. The germline V gene encodes CDR1 SSHAT and CDR2 FNYEAQ (reference sequence). V shed 2 bases and J shed 6 bases, with 1 base lying between them. CDR3 loop: CASSLPEAFF. CDR3 sequence (DNA): TGTGCCAGCAGCTTACCTGAAGCTTTCTTT.

This clone has a single count. V usage is TRBV6-5 and J usage is TRBJ2-1; unclear D gene. The CDR3 totals 15 residues. Deletions cut 0 bases from V and 6 bases from J, with 12 bases between. CDR1 and CDR2 (germline): MNHEY, SVGAGI. In DNA form, the CDR3 reads TGTGCCAGCAGTTACTCAATAGCTGGGCCCAATGAGCAGTTCTTC. Encoded protein: CASSYSIAGPNEQFF.

The CDR3 coding sequence is TGTGCCAGCAGCCGAGGGCAGGACAGCTCCTACGAGCAGTACTTC. Translation: CASSRGQDSSYEQYF. This chain uses TRBV9 with TRBJ2-5; a weak D match, TRBD1 (6 bases). The J call is in doubt because the DNA end fits TRBJ2-7 better. Germline V lookup: CDR1 SGDLS, CDR2 YYNGEE. The CDR3 contains 15 residues.

V and J are TRBV2 and TRBJ2-7; perhaps TRBD2 as D (6 bases). CDR1 and CDR2 (germline): SNHLY, FYNNEI. Trimming removed 7 bases at V and 6 bases at J, with 16 bases between. The CDR3 is 13 amino acids. The DNA of the CDR3 is TGTGCCAGCACCGAAAGGGTGGGGGGCGAGCAGTACTTC. Translation: CASTERVGGEQYF.

The rearrangement uses TRBV27 and TRBJ1-2; D is perhaps TRBD1 (6 bases). V was clipped by 6 bases and J by 4 bases, with 9 bases between them. Germline loops: CDR1 MNHEY, CDR2 SMNVEV (reference sequence). The CDR3 has 12 residues. CDR3 region: CASRGGVYGYTF. DNA of the CDR3: TGTGCCAGCAGAGGGGGTGTCTATGGCTACACCTTC.

This rearrangement joins TRBV28 to TRBJ2-1; 7 bases map to TRBD2. V lost 3 bases, J lost 7 bases, and 9 bases stayed unmatched. The CDR3 consists of 15 residues. CDR1 and CDR2 (germline): MDHEN, SYDVKM. The CDR3 nucleotides read TGTGCCAGCAGTTTGGGGGGGTCGAGGATGAATGAGCAGTTCTTC. It yields the protein CASSLGGSRMNEQFF.

The chain employs TRBV4-2 and TRBJ2-2, with D perhaps TRBD1 (5 bases). Germline V CDR1 and CDR2: LGHNA, YNFKEQ. This CDR3 comprises 14 residues. The V end lost 5 bases, the J end lost 9 bases, and 16 bases lay between the germline ends. CDR3 nucleotide sequence: TGTGCCAGCAGCGGGCCCGATCAGGGTTGGGAGCTGTTTTTT. This codes for CASSGPDQGWELFF.

The V and J genes are TRBV12-5 and TRBJ1-1; D ambiguous. Trimming stripped 3 bases from V and 5 bases from J, with 10 bases between. The CDR3 runs 13 residues. Germline-derived CDR1 and CDR2 are LGHNT and FRNRAP. The chain's CDR3 is CASGLRLITEAFF. CDR3 in DNA: TGTGCTAGTGGTTTAAGGCTAATAACTGAAGCTTTCTTT. Together with reference TRBV12-5 and TRBJ1-1, the CDR3 gives the full variable domain: DARVTQTPRHKVTEMGQEVTMRCQPILGHNTVFWYRQTMMQGLELLAYFRNRAPLDDSGMPKDRFSAEMPDATLATLKIQPSEPRDSAVYFCASGLRLITEAFFGQGTRLTVV.

The chain joins TRBV19 to TRBJ2-2, with unresolved D. Germline values: CDR1 LNHDA, CDR2 SQIVND (reference sequence). The CDR3 is 13 residues long. V lost 1 base and J 4 bases, leaving 4 bases between the germline ends. The CDR3 coding sequence is TGTGCCAGTAGTATAGCGGCCACCGGGGAGCTGTTTTTT. Its protein product is CASSIAATGELFF.

The gene calls are TRBV14 and TRBJ2-7; D is unresolved. Germline V lookup: CDR1 SGHDN, CDR2 FVKESK. Trimming stripped 3 bases from V and 4 bases from J, with 7 bases between. The CDR3 has 12 residues. CDR3: CASSHGLYEQYF. In DNA form, the CDR3 reads TGTGCCAGCAGCCACGGGCTGTACGAGCAGTACTTC. Together with reference TRBV14 and TRBJ2-7, the CDR3 gives the full variable domain: EAGVTQFPSHSVIEKGQTVTLRCDPISGHDNLYWYRRVMGKEIKFLLHFVKESKQDESGMPNNRFLAERTGGTYSTLKVQPAELEDSGVYFCASSHGLYEQYFGPGTRLTVT.

The chain recombines TRBV28 with TRBJ2-1; the match to TRBD2 covers 16 bases. The CDR3 loop spans 18 amino acids. The V and J ends lost 2 bases and 7 bases, in that order; junction bases with no gene match: 8. Germline V gives CDR1 MDHEN, CDR2 SYDVKM. CDR3 bases: TGTGCCAGCAGTTTAATGGGACTAGCGGGGGGGCCAGGGAATGAGCAGTTCTTC. Translating it yields CASSLMGLAGGPGNEQFF.

This clone turned up a few times. CDR3 coding DNA: TGTGCCAGCAGTCCCCTTAGCGGGGAAGAGACCCAGTACTTC. This sequence encodes CASSPLSGEETQYF. J is TRBJ2-5 and V is TRBV28, with TRBD2 matching 8 bases. The CDR3 is made up of 14 amino acids. V dropped 5 bases and J dropped 3; count of bases not matched to a gene: 5. Germline CDR1 reads MDHEN; CDR2 reads SYDVKM.

The V call is TRBV4-1, the J call TRBJ1-5, with D perhaps matching TRBD1 (6 bases). V lost 4 bases and J 9 bases, leaving 10 bases between the germline ends. This CDR3 contains 12 residues. Germline V gene lookup returns CDR1 MGHRA and CDR2 YSYEKL. In DNA, the CDR3 is TGCGCCAGCAGCCTAGAGGGGGGGCCCCAGCATTTT. This encodes CASSLEGGPQHF.

This rearrangement joins TRBV15 to TRBJ2-7, with D unresolved. This CDR3 contains 15 residues. Trimming took off 0 bases at V and 1 base at J, with 10 bases between the two ends. Germline CDR1 LNHNV, CDR2 YYDKDF (reference sequence). The CDR3 spells CATSRDQGGSYEQYF. Written as DNA, the CDR3 is TGTGCCACCAGCAGAGATCAAGGTGGGTCCTACGAGCAGTACTTC.

The chain is built from TRBV4-1 and TRBJ2-1, with no clear D. Germline V lookup: CDR1 MGHRA, CDR2 YSYEKL. CDR3 length: 12 residues. V gave up 4 bases and J gave up 9 bases, with 10 bases separating them. For the CDR3, the DNA is TGCGCCAGCAGCCTACACGGCGGTGAGCAGTTCTTC. Translating gives CASSLHGGEQFF.

The chain carries TRBV30 and TRBJ2-7, with 7 bases aligning to TRBD1. This CDR3 spans 11 amino acids. Germline V CDR1 and CDR2: GTSNPN, SVGIG (reference sequence). V dropped 5 bases and J dropped 3; count of bases not matched to a gene: 1. CDR3 sequence (DNA): TGTGCCTGGGGGGACAGCTACGAGCAGTACTTC. The encoded protein is CAWGDSYEQYF.

The V and J genes are TRBV7-9 and TRBJ1-2, with TRBD1 matching over 7 bases. V shed 2 bases and J 8 bases; nucleotides not matched to a gene: 14. This CDR3 comprises 16 residues. CDR1 SEHNR and CDR2 FQNEAQ come from the germline V gene (reference sequence). CDR3 DNA: TGTGCCAGCAGCTTAAATGGACAGGTTTTTATTGGCGGCTACACCTTC. It yields the protein CASSLNGQVFIGGYTF.

The rearrangement links TRBV7-9 to TRBJ2-7, with a tentative D call TRBD1 (6 bases). The CDR3 sequence is 14 residues long. With 4 bases removed from V and 0 bases from J, the gap between germline ends came to 10 bases. The germline V gene encodes CDR1 SEHNR and CDR2 FQNEAQ (reference sequence). CDR3 in amino acids: CASSWWDNSYEQYF. For the CDR3, the DNA is TGTGCCAGCAGCTGGTGGGACAACTCCTACGAGCAGTACTTC.

The J gene is TRBJ2-7, the V gene TRBV11-3; the D is unclear. CDR3 length equals 14 residues. The germline V gene has CDR1 SGHNT and CDR2 YENEEA. The germline V and J ends were trimmed by 2 bases and 0 bases, with 8 bases remaining between them. CDR3 sequence (DNA): TGTGCCAGCAGCTTAAGCCCAGCCTCCTACGAGCAGTACTTC. Translated, it gives CASSLSPASYEQYF.

This sequence joins TRBV7-9 and TRBJ1-1; unclear D gene. This CDR3 is 13 amino acids long. Trimming shortened V by 0 bases and J by 7 bases, and 9 bases separated the two germline ends. Looked up from germline, CDR1 is SEHNR and CDR2 is FQNEAQ (reference sequence). This CDR3 reads CASSLAVWDEAFF. CDR3 nucleotides: TGTGCCAGCAGCTTAGCTGTTTGGGATGAAGCTTTCTTT.

This clone occurred once. The rearrangement links TRBV25-1 to TRBJ2-3, with D uncertain. V was trimmed by 2 bases and J by 2 bases, leaving 17 bases between them. The CDR3 runs 17 residues. The V gene's germline CDR1 is MGHDK and CDR2 SYGVNS. The CDR3 loop reads CASSEKAAVSLTDTQYF. The CDR3 nucleotides read TGTGCCAGCAGTGAAAAGGCCGCAGTCAGTCTCACAGATACGCAGTATTTT.

V usage is TRBV5-4 and J usage is TRBJ2-1; 9 bases are shared with TRBD1. The V and J ends lost 0 bases and 9 bases, in that order; junction bases with no gene match: 4. Germline V lookup: CDR1 SGHNT, CDR2 YYREEE (reference sequence). The CDR3 covers 14 residues. The CDR3 sequence is CASSLGTGVGEQFF. Written as DNA, the CDR3 is TGTGCCAGCAGCTTGGGGACAGGGGTGGGTGAGCAGTTCTTC.

The chain carries TRBV5-1 and TRBJ2-5, with D perhaps matching TRBD1 (5 bases). The J call is uncertain, as TRBJ2-7 better fits the DNA end. This CDR3 has 11 residues. The germline CDR1 and CDR2 sequences are SGHRS and YFSETQ. The CDR3 DNA reads TGCGCCAGCACCCAGGGTAGCGAGCAGTACTTC. Translating gives CASTQGSEQYF.

In its sample, this clone was seen a few times. This sequence joins TRBV18 and TRBJ1-1, with 7 positions matching TRBD1. The J segment lost 0 bases and the V segment lost 4 bases, leaving 2 bases of the junction unmatched. Germline V gene lookup returns CDR1 KGHSH and CDR2 LQKENI. This CDR3 is 14 amino acids long. CDR3 loop: CASSLGQLNTEAFF. CDR3 coding DNA: TGTGCCAGCTCACTGGGACAGCTGAACACTGAAGCTTTCTTT.

The chain couples TRBV13 to TRBJ2-1, with 9 bases lining up with TRBD2. The V gene's germline CDR1 is PRHDT and CDR2 FYEKMQ (reference sequence). Trimming removed 5 bases from V and 4 bases from J; junction bases left unmatched: 15. The CDR3 loop spans 18 amino acids. CDR3 DNA sequence: TGTGCCAGCAGCCCTCGGGGTAGCGGGGGAATAATTTACAATGAGCAGTTCTTC. It codes for CASSPRGSGGIIYNEQFF.

V gene TRBV4-1 combines with J gene TRBJ2-2, with 7 bases identical to TRBD2. This CDR3 spans 13 amino acids. Looked up from germline, CDR1 is MGHRA and CDR2 is YSYEKL. V trimming: 10 bases; J trimming: 0 bases; junction bases outside the gene matches: 2. The CDR3 DNA sequence: TGCGCCACTCGGGGGGCGAACACCGGGGAGCTGTTTTTT. Translating gives CATRGANTGELFF.

This chain links TRBV27 with TRBJ1-2; D gene unclear. The CDR3 runs 14 residues. V was cut by 7 bases and J by 4 bases, with 16 bases left in between. The germline CDR1 and CDR2 sequences are MNHEY and SMNVEV (reference sequence). The CDR3 region has the DNA TGTGCCAGCAAAACCCGGGCAGCCTTCTATGGCTACACCTTC. Translating it yields CASKTRAAFYGYTF.

The gene calls are TRBV29-1 and TRBJ1-1; TRBD1 is a possible D gene (5 bases). CDR1 and CDR2 from the germline V gene are SQVTM and ANQGSEA. Between the trimmed V and J ends, which lost 4 bases and 10 bases, there was a span of 10 bases. This CDR3 is 10 amino acids long. The CDR3 DNA is TGCAGCGTTGTAGTGCAGGGAGCTTTCTTT. Its protein is CSVVVQGAFF.

The genes are TRBV27 and TRBJ1-2; D ambiguous. Germline values: CDR1 MNHEY, CDR2 SMNVEV (reference sequence). The CDR3 sequence is 16 residues long. Trimming took 6 bases from V and 4 from J, leaving 21 bases between them. The CDR3 region is CASRQSHRLHSYGYTF. In nucleotides, the CDR3 is TGTGCCAGCAGACAAAGTCACAGACTCCATTCCTATGGCTACACCTTC.

The rearrangement links TRBV28 to TRBJ2-7, with 10 bases identical to TRBD1. The CDR3 totals 19 residues. From germline, CDR1 is MDHEN and CDR2 SYDVKM. V lost 2 bases and J lost 6; bases outside the gene matches: 19. The CDR3 loop reads CASSLRGETGGARAIEQYF. CDR3 bases: TGTGCCAGCAGTTTAAGGGGCGAGACAGGGGGCGCACGGGCGATCGAGCAGTACTTC.

This clone came up a few times. The genes are TRBV7-2 and TRBJ2-7; D remains unclear. V was clipped by 5 bases and J by 0 bases, with 5 bases between them. The CDR3 spans 12 residues. Germline assignment: CDR1 SGHTA and CDR2 FQGNSA. Here the CDR3 DNA reads TGTGCCAGCAGCCTAATCTCCTACGAGCAGTACTTC. It codes for CASSLISYEQYF.